The 14 T cell receptor beta chains below were found in one sample sequenced in a study of cytomegalovirus exposure and HLA in healthy donors. It was with 60 Vbeta and 13 Jbeta primers that the PCR ran. Produced via immunoSEQ multiplex PCR; TCRdb's table is partial and in-frame only. This sample has 65,000 or so clones, with around 77% found just once. Sequencing was done on a sample of PBMCs. The origin of the receptors is a woman aged 40 to 55 in good health and CMV-seropositive.

There are a few counts of this clone. The rearrangement links TRBV19 to TRBJ2-2; 7 bases are a match to TRBD2. Germline loops: CDR1 LNHDA, CDR2 SQIVND (reference sequence). This CDR3 is built from 14 residues. J gave up 5 bases and V 3 bases, and 3 bases lay outside the gene matches. CDR3 amino acids: CASSIVGGTGELFF. Written as DNA, the CDR3 is TGTGCCAGTAGTATCGTGGGGGGGACCGGGGAGCTGTTTTTT.

J is TRBJ2-4 and V is TRBV19; 10 bases match TRBD2. This CDR3 contains 14 residues. The germline CDR1 and CDR2 sequences are LNHDA and SQIVND (reference sequence). Unmatched junction bases numbered 4, after V lost 3 bases and J lost 8 bases. The CDR3 bases are TGTGCCAGTAGTATCATAGCGGGGGGAGACATTCAGTACTTC. It encodes CASSIIAGGDIQYF.

The rearrangement uses TRBV2 and TRBJ2-7; weak D call: TRBD1 (7 bases). This CDR3 contains 12 residues. V lost 7 bases to trimming and J lost 5 bases, with 12 bases between them. The germline CDR1 and CDR2 sequences are SNHLY and FYNNEI. Here the CDR3 reads CASTGGFNEQYF. The CDR3 coding sequence is TGTGCCAGCACAGGGGGGTTTAACGAGCAGTACTTC.

V usage is TRBV11-2 and J usage is TRBJ2-7; D possibly corresponds to TRBD2 (5 bases). The CDR3 totals 14 residues. Germline V CDR1 and CDR2: SGHAT, FQNNGV. V was pared by 5 bases and J by 2 bases, with 13 bases between. CDR3 in DNA: TGTGCCAGCAGCCGATCCGGGGTACCCTACGAGCAGTACTTC. This sequence encodes CASSRSGVPYEQYF.

The chain uses TRBV5-1 and TRBJ2-3; D may be TRBD1 (6 bases). This CDR3 has 14 amino acids. CDR1 and CDR2 (germline): SGHRS, YFSETQ. Trimming took 4 bases from V and 1 from J, leaving 10 bases between them. CDR3 sequence (DNA): TGCGCCAGCAGCCAGGACAGTGGCACAGATACGCAGTATTTT. It specifies CASSQDSGTDTQYF.

V is TRBV5-4 and J is TRBJ1-1, with D maybe TRBD1 (5 bases). V was clipped by 4 bases and J by 1 base, with 11 bases between them. CDR3 length equals 14 residues. Germline V gives CDR1 SGHNT, CDR2 YYREEE (reference sequence). CDR3 DNA: TGTGCCAGCAGCCCCGTGGGGCCGAACACTGAAGCTTTCTTT. Translating it yields CASSPVGPNTEAFF.

The V call is TRBV5-5, the J call TRBJ1-2; D not resolved. CDR3 length: 12 residues. The ends were cut back, 0 bases at V and 8 bases at J, with 8 bases in the middle. Germline V gene data show CDR1 as SGHKS and CDR2 as YYEKEE (reference sequence). DNA of the CDR3: TGTGCCAGCAGCTTGGGTTCCGGGGGCTACACCTTC. This encodes CASSLGSGGYTF. The variable domain in full, completed from reference TRBV5-5 and TRBJ1-2, reads DAGVTQSPTHLIKTRGQQVTLRCSPISGHKSVSWYQQVLGQGPQFIFQYYEKEERGRGNFPDRFSARQFPNYSSELNVNALLLGDSALYLCASSLGSGGYTFGSGTRLTVV.

The CDR3 protein is CASSSGRRTYNSPLHF. CDR3 DNA sequence: TGTGCCAGCAGTTCCGGCAGGCGCACCTATAATTCACCCCTCCACTTT. The genes are TRBV27 and TRBJ1-6; unclear D gene. V lost 4 bases to trimming and J lost 2 bases, with 12 bases between them. CDR1 and CDR2 from the germline V gene are MNHEY and SMNVEV (reference sequence). The CDR3 runs to 16 residues.

The chain joins TRBV19 to TRBJ2-3, with 8 bases that match TRBD2. CDR1 and CDR2 (germline): LNHDA, SQIVND (reference sequence). After removal of 4 bases from V and 1 base from J, the junction contained 7 bases not matched to a gene. This CDR3 is 16 amino acids long. This CDR3 is CASSTLGRGGTDTQYF. CDR3 DNA sequence: TGTGCCAGTAGTACCCTCGGGCGGGGGGGCACAGATACGCAGTATTTT.

A few counts support this clone. V usage is TRBV4-1 and J usage is TRBJ2-7; the match to TRBD1 covers 9 bases. The CDR3 has 16 residues. V shed 0 bases, J shed 5 bases, and the junction held 8 bases outside the gene matches. Germline values: CDR1 MGHRA, CDR2 YSYEKL. The CDR3 DNA follows: TGCGCCAGCAGCCAAGATGAGGGACAGGGCAGAAACGAGCAGTACTTC. It is translated as CASSQDEGQGRNEQYF.

The rearrangement uses TRBV5-1 and TRBJ1-2; D possibly corresponds to TRBD1 (6 bases). CDR1 is SGHRS and CDR2 is YFSETQ in the germline V gene. The V and J ends lost 2 bases and 2 bases respectively, with 10 bases between them. This CDR3 comprises 14 residues. CDR3 in amino acids: CASSFAGENYGYTF. CDR3 sequence (DNA): TGCGCCAGCAGCTTTGCAGGGGAGAACTATGGCTACACCTTC.

The V and J genes are TRBV5-4 and TRBJ2-3; 13 bases line up with TRBD2. The junction had 5 bases not matched to a gene; V was cut back by 4 bases and J by 6 bases. The CDR3 contains 15 residues. Germline assignment: CDR1 SGHNT and CDR2 YYREEE (reference sequence). CDR3 sequence (DNA): TGTGCCAGCAGCCGGGGACTAGCGGGGTTGGATACGCAGTATTTT. It is translated as CASSRGLAGLDTQYF.

Details on this clone: This CDR3 is missing its conserved last phenylalanine or tryptophan, likely due to a read error. This chain links TRBV10-3 with TRBJ1-1, with D possibly matching TRBD1 (6 bases). V was trimmed by 4 bases and J by 0 bases, leaving 24 bases between them. The germline CDR1 and CDR2 sequences are ENHRY and SYGVKD. This CDR3 region has 19 residues. The CDR3 here is CAISVGGHLKRGMNTEAFL. As DNA, the CDR3 is TGTGCCATCAGTGTCGGGGGGCACTTAAAGCGGGGCATGAACACTGAAGCTTTCCTT.

This clone occurred once. CDR3 bases: TGTGCCAGCAGCTTGGATCCAGGAACCTTCATGAACACTGAAGCTTTCTTT. Translated: CASSLDPGTFMNTEAFF. J is TRBJ1-1 and V is TRBV5-8, with unresolved D. Germline CDR1 SGHTS, CDR2 YDEGEE. The CDR3 is 17 amino acids. V shed 0 bases and J shed 0 bases, with 15 bases lying between them.